What follows is one T cell receptor beta chain and its context. Its antigen is still unknown. The assay was immunoSEQ multiplex PCR, and TCRdb's table has in-frame clones only and misses some. The profile shows approximately 2.4 million clones, about 94% of them singletons. This sample stems from a study of shared clonotypes between healthy human individuals. Germline values: CDR1 SEHNR, CDR2 FQNEAQ (reference sequence). This CDR3 is built from 15 residues. V dropped 1 base and J dropped 1; count of bases not matched to a gene: 4. Study-level results: The researchers took only blood, and tissue repertoires probably look different. Among non-shared clonotypes, generation probabilities were lower than among those shared by all four donors.

The sequencing input was naive CD4+ T cells sorted from blood. Subset reported: CD45RA+ positively selected. This receptor was identified in a man younger than 30 in good health. The chain links TRBV7-9 to TRBJ2-7, with TRBD1 matching 7 bases. CDR3 loop: CASSLERDRSYEQYF. The CDR3, as DNA: TGTGCCAGCAGCTTAGAGAGGGACAGATCCTACGAGCAGTACTTC.